This T cell receptor beta chain was sequenced during a study of beta chain features in type 1 diabetes. Study-level points and caveats: The analysis here could not establish whether HLA type shapes TCRB rearrangement. The naive, central memory and Treg TCRB repertoires showed an apparent similarity that was greater among patients than among healthy donors.

The entirety of the isolated RNA underwent reverse transcription, so expressed TCRB transcripts were sequenced. TCRdb's copy holds only in-frame clones and misses some; the assay was immunoSEQ multiplex PCR. The sample has around 300,000 clones, 14% seen once; the top ten hold more than 6.5%. Each of the CD4+ naive, central memory, regulatory and stem cell-like memory populations was sorted via CD45RO/CCR7/CD25/CD127/CD95/CD27. Regarding this clone: No antigen is known for it.

V shed 5 bases and J shed 2 bases, with 12 bases lying between them. The CDR3 has 14 amino acids. Germline CDR1 MNHEY, CDR2 SVGAGI. Specimen: central memory CD4+ T cells from blood. This TCR came from a man aged 25 to 40 in good health. V and J are TRBV6-5 and TRBJ1-1; D gene ambiguous. This chain's CDR3 is CASSENGANTEAFF. In DNA form, the CDR3 reads TGTGCCAGCAGTGAGAACGGAGCCAACACTGAAGCTTTCTTT.